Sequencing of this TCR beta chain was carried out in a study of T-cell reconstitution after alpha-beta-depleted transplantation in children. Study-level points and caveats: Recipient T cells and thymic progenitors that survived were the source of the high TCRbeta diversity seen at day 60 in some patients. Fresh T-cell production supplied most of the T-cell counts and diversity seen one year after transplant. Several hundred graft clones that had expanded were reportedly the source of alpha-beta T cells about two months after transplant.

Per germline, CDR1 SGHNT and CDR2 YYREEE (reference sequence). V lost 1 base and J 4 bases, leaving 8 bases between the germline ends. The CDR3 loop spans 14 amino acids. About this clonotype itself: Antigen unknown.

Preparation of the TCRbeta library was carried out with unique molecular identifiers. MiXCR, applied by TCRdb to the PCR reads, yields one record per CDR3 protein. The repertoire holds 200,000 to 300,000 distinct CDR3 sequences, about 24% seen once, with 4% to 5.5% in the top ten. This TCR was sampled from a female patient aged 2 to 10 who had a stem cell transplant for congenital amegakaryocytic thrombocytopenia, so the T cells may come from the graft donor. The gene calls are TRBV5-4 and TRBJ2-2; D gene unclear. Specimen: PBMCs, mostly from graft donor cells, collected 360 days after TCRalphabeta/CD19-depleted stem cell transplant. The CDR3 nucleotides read TGTGCCAGCAGCTTGTATTTCAGCACCGGGGAGCTGTTTTTT. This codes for CASSLYFSTGELFF.